This TCR beta chain comes out of a study of STAT5B mutations in CD4+ large granular lymphocyte leukemia. Study-wide findings and caveats: Patient CD4-sorted repertoires looked more clonal than healthy CD4+ repertoires, even without putative leukemic clones.

Worth noting for this clone: Its antigen is currently unknown.

Germline CDR1 MNHEY, CDR2 SMNVEV (reference sequence). The V and J ends lost 1 base and 2 bases respectively, with 10 bases between them. The CDR3 is made up of 15 amino acids. The method was immunoSEQ multiplex PCR; TCRdb's version includes in-frame clones alone and lacks a portion of them. The top ten clones hold about 0.41% of a sample with more than 30,000 clones, around 90% of them seen once. The gene calls are TRBV27 and TRBJ2-3, with D unresolved. The sequence derives from a human donor in good health. Input material: CD4+ T cells from blood buffy coats. The CDR3 bases are TGTGCCAGCAGTTTATACGCGGAGCCCACAGATACGCAGTATTTT. Its protein product is CASSLYAEPTDTQYF.